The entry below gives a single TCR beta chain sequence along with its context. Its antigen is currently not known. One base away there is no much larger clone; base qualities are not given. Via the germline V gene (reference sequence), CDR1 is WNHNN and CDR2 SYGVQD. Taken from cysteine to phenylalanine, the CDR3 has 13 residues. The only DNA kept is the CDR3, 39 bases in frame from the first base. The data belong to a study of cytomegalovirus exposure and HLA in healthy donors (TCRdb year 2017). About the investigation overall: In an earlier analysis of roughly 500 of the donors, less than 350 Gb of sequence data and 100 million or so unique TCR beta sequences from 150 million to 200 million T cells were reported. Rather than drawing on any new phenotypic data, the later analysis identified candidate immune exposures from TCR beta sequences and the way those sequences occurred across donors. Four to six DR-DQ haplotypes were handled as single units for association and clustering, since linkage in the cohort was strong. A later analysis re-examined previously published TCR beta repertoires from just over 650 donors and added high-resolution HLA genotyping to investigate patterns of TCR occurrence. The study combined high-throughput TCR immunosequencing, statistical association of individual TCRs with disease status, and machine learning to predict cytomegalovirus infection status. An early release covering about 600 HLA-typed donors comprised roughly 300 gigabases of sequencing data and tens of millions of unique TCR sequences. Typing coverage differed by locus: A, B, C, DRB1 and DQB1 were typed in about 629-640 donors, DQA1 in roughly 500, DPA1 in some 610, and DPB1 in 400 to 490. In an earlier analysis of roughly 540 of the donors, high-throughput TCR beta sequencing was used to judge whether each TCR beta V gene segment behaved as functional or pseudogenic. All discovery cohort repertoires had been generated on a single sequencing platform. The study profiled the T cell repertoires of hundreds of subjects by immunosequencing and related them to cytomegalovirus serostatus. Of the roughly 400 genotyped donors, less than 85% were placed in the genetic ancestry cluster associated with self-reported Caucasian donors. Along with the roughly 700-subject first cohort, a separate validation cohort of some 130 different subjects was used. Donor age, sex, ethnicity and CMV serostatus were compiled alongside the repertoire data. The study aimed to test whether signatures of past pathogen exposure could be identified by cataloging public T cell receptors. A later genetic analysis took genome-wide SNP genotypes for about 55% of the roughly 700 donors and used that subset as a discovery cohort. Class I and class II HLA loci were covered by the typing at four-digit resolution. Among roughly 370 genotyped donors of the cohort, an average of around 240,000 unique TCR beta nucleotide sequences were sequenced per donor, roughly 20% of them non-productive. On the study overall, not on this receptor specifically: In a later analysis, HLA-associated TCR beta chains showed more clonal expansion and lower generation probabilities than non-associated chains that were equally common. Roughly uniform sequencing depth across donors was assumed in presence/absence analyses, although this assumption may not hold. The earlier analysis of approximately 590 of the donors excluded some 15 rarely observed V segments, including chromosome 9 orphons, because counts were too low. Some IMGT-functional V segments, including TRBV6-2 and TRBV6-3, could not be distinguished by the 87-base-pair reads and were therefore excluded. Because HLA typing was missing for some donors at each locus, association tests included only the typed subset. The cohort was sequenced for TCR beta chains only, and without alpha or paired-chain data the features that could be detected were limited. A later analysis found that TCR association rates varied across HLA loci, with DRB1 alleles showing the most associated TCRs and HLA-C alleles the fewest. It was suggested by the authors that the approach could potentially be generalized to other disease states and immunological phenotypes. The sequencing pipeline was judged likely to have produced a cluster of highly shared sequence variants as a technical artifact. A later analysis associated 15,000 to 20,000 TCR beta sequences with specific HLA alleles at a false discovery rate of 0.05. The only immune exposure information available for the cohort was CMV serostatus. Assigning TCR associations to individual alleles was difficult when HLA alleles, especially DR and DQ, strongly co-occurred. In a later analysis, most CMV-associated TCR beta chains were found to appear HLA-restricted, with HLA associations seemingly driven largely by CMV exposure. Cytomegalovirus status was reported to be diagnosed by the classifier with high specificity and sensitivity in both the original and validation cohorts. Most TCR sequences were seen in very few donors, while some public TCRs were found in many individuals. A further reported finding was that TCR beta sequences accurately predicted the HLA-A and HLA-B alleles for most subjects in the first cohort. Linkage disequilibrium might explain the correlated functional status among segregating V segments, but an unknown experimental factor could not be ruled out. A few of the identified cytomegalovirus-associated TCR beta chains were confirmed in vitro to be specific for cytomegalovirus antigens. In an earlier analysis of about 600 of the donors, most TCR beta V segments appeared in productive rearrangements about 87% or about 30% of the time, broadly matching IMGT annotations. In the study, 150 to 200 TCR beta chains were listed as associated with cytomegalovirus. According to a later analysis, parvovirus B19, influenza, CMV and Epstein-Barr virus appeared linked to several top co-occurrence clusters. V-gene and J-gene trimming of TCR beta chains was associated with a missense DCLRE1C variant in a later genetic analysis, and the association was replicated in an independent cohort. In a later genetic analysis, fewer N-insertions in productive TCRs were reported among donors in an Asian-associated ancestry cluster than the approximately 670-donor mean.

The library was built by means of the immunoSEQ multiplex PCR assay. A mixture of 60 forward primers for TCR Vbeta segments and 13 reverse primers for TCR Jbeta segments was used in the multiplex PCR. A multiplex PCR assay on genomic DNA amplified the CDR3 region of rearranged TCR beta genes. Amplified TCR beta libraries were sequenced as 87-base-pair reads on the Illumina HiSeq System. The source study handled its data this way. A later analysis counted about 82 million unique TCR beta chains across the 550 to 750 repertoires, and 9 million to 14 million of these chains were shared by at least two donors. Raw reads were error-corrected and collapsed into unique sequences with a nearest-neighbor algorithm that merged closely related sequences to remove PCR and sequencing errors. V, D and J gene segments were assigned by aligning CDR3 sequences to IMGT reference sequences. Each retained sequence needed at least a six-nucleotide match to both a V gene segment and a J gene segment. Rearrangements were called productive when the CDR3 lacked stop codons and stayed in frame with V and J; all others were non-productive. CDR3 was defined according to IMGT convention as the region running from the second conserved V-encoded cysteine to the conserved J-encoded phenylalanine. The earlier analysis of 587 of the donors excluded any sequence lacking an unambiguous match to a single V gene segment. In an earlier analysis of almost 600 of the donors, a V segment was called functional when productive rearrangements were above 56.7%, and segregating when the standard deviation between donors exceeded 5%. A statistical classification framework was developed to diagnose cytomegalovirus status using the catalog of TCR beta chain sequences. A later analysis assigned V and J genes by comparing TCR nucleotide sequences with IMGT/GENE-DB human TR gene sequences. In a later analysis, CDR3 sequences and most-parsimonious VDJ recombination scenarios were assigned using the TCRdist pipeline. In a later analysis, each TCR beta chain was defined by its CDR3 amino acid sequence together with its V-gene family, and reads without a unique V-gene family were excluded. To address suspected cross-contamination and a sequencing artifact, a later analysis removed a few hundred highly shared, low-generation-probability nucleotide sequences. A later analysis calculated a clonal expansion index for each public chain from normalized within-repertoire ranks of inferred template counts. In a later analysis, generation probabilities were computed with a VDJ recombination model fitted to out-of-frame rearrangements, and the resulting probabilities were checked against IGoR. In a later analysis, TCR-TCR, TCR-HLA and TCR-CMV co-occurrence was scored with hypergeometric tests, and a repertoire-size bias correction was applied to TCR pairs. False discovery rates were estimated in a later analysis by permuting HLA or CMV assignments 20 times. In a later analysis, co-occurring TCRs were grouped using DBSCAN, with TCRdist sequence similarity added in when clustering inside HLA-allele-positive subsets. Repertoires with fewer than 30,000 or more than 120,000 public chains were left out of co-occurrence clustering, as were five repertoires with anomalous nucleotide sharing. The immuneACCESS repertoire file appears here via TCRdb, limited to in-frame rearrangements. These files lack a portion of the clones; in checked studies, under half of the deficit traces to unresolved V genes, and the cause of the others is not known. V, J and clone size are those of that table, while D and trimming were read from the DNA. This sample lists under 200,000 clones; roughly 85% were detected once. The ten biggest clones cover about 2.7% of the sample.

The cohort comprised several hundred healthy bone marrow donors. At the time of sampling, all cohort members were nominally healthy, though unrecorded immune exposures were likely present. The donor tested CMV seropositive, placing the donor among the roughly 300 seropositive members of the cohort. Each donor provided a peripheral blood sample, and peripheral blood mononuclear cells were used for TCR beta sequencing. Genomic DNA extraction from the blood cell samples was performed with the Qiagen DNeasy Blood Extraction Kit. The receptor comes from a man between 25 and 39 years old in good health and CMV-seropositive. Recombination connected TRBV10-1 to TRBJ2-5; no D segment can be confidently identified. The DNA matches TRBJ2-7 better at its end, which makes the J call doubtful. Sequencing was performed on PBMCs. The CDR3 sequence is CASSDWRTNEQYF. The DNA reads TGCGCCAGCAGTGATTGGAGAACGAACGAGCAGTACTTC.